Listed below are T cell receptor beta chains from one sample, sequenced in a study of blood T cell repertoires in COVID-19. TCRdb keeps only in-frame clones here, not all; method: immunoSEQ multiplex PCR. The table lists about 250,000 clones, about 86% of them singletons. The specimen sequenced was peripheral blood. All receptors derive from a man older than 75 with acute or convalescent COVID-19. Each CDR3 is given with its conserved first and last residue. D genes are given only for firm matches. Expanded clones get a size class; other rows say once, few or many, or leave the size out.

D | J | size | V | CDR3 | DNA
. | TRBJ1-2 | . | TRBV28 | CASSPHPRGYGYTF | TGTGCCAGCAGTCCCCATCCCCGAGGCTATGGCTACACCTTC
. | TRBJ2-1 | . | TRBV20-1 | CSARENEQFF | TGCAGTGCGCGAGAAAATGAGCAGTTCTTC
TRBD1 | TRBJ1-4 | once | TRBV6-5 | CASSPTGTDDEKLFF | TGTGCCAGCAGTCCAACCGGGACAGACGATGAAAAACTGTTTTTT
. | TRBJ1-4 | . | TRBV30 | CAWSSRGATNEKLFF | TGTGCCTGGAGCTCTAGAGGTGCAACTAATGAAAAACTGTTTTTT
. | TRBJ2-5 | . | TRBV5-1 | CASRVGAGGETQYF | TGCGCCAGCAGGGTTGGGGCCGGAGGGGAGACCCAGTACTTC
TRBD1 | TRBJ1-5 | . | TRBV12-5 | CASGTRDRGILGSNQPQHF | TGTGCTAGTGGTACCCGGGACAGGGGCATCCTAGGAAGCAATCAGCCCCAGCATTTT
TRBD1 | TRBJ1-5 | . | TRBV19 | CASSKGQDPRGGNQPQHF | TGTGCCAGTAGTAAAGGACAGGACCCTCGGGGAGGCAATCAGCCCCAGCATTTT
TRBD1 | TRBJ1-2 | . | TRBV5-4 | CASQGGASYGYTF | TGTGCCAGCCAGGGGGGCGCAAGCTATGGCTACACCTTC
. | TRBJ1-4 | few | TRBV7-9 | CASSGNRVPNEKLFF | TGTGCCAGCAGCGGAAACAGGGTACCAAATGAAAAACTGTTTTTT
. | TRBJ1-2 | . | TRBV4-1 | CASSQDPLPGYGYTF | TGCGCCAGCAGCCAAGATCCCCTCCCGGGCTATGGCTACACCTTC
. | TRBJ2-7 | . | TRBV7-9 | CASSFDAGLSSYEQYF | TGTGCCAGCAGCTTTGACGCGGGGCTAAGCTCCTACGAGCAGTACTTC
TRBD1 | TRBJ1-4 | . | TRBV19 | CASSSDRVNEKLFF | TGTGCCAGTAGCTCGGACAGGGTTAATGAAAAACTGTTTTTT
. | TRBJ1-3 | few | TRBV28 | CASSSRQLTGNTIYF | TGTGCCAGCAGTTCACGACAGCTTACTGGAAACACCATATATTTT
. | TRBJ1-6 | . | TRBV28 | CASSPLNNSPLHF | TGTGCCAGCAGTCCCCTAAATAATTCACCCCTCCACTTT
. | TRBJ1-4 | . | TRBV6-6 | CASSYQEPNEKLFF | TGTGCCAGCAGTTATCAGGAACCAAATGAAAAACTGTTTTTT
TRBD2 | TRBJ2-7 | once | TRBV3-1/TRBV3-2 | CASSQADGGTYEQYF | TGTGCCAGCAGCCAAGCTGACGGGGGGACCTACGAGCAGTACTTC
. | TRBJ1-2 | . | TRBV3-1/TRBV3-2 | CASSQDSGLLYGYTF | TGTGCCAGCAGCCAGGACAGCGGACTCCTCTATGGCTACACCTTC
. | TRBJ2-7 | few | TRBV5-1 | CASSLASGTYEQYF | TGCGCCAGCAGCTTGGCCTCGGGTACCTACGAGCAGTACTTC
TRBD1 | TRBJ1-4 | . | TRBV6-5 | CASSYLRDRVDKLFF | TGTGCCAGCAGTTACCTCCGGGACAGGGTTGATAAACTGTTTTTT
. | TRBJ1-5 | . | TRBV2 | CASRAQSYSNQPQHF | TGTGCCAGCAGGGCCCAAAGTTATAGCAATCAGCCCCAGCATTTT
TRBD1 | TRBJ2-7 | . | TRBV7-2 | CASSPWTGGAYEQYF | TGTGCCAGCAGCCCCTGGACAGGGGGCGCGTACGAGCAGTACTTC
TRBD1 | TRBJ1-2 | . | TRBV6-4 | CASSALNQGAQDGYTF | TGTGCCAGCAGCGCCCTTAACCAGGGGGCTCAAGATGGCTACACCTTC
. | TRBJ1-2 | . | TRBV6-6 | CASSPLGPQGYGYTF | TGTGCCAGCAGTCCCCTTGGGCCACAGGGCTATGGCTACACCTTC
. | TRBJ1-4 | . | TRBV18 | CASSPPSGAGRRRGAYQNEKLFF | TGTGCCAGCTCACCACCGTCGGGAGCGGGGCGGCGTCGCGGTGCTTATCAAAATGAAAAACTGTTTTTT
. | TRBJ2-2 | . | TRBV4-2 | CASSQESTVPGELFF | TGTGCCAGCAGCCAAGAGAGTACGGTCCCCGGGGAGCTGTTTTTT
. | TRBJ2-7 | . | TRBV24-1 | CATSSQGVPYEQYF | TGTGCCACCAGTAGTCAGGGCGTGCCCTACGAGCAGTACTTC
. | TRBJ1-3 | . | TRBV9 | CASSTEGNTIYF | TGTGCCAGCAGCACTGAGGGAAACACCATATATTTT
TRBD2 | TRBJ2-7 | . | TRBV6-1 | CASSDRGTSGRTEQYF | TGTGCCAGCAGTGACCGGGGGACTAGCGGGAGAACCGAGCAGTACTTC
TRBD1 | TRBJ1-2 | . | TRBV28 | CASTDRVGYGYTF | TGTGCCAGCACCGACAGGGTTGGCTATGGCTACACCTTC
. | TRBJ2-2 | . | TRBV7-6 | CASSLVDGRANTGELFF | TGTGCCAGCAGCTTAGTTGACGGGAGAGCTAACACCGGGGAGCTGTTTTTT
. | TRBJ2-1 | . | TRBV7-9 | CASSGTSSGEQFF | TGTGCCAGCTCCGGGACTTCCTCAGGGGAGCAGTTCTTC
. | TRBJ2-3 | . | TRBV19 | CASTRGRGAGDTQYF | TGTGCCAGTACCAGGGGTCGGGGGGCTGGAGATACGCAGTATTTT